This T cell receptor beta chain was recovered during a study of a mutant IDH1 vaccine in newly diagnosed glioma. Using immunoSEQ multiplex PCR, the repertoire was profiled, and TCRdb retains in-frame clones only, with some absent. This sample has more than 55,000 clones; roughly 81% occur once, and the top ten carry approximately 8.1%. Time point described: week 23, last vaccination. Doses consisted of 300 ug of mutant IDH1 20-mer peptide each, paired with topical imiquimod. About this clone: As yet, its antigen is unknown.

The sequence was collected from a woman between 40 and 50 years old with glioma. Some clones in this sample may be carry-over from other donors' samples. The starting material was PBMCs, obtained from a glioma patient whose treatment included an IDH1 peptide vaccine.

The CDR3 loop is CAWSVPGALGYTF. The CDR3 region has the DNA TGTGCCTGGAGCGTACCCGGGGCTTTGGGCTACACCTTC. V and J are TRBV30 and TRBJ1-2, with D possibly matching TRBD1 (5 bases). Germline V gives CDR1 GTSNPN, CDR2 SVGIG (reference sequence). The CDR3 runs 13 residues. V gave up 3 bases and J gave up 8 bases, with 16 bases separating them. Full variable domain (outside the CDR3, taken from reference TRBV30 and TRBJ1-2): SQTIHQWPATLVQPVGSPLSLECTVEGTSNPNLYWYRQAAGRGLQLLFYSVGIGQISSEVPQNLSASRPQDRQFILSSKKLLLSDSGFYLCAWSVPGALGYTFGSGTRLTVV.